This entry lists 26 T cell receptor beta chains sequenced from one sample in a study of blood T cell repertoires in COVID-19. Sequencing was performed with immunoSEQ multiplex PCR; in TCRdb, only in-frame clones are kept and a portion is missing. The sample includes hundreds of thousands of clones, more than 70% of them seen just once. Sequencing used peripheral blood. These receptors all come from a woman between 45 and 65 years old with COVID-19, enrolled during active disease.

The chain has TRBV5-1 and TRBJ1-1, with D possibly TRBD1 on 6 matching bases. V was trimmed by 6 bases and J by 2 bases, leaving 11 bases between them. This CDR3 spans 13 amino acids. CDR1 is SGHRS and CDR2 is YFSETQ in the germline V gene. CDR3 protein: CASTTGINTEAFF. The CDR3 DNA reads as TGCGCCAGCACCACAGGGATCAACACTGAAGCTTTCTTT. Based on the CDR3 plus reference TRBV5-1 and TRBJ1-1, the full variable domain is KAGVTQTPRYLIKTRGQQVTLSCSPISGHRSVSWYQQTPGQGLQFLFEYFSETQRNKGNFPGRFSGRQFSNSRSEMNVSTLELGDSALYLCASTTGINTEAFFGQGTRLTVV.

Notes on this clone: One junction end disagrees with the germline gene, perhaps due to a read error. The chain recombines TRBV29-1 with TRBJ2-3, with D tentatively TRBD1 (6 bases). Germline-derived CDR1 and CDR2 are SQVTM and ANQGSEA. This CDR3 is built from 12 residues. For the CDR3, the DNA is TGCAGCGCCAAACAGGGAACAGATACGCAGTGTTTT. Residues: CSAKQGTDTQCF.

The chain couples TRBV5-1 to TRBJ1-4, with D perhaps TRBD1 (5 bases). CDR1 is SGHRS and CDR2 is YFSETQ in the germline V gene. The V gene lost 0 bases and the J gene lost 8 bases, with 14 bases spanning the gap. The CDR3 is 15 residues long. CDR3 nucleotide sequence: TGCGCCAGCAGCTTGGGAAGGGGTCTCGAAGAAAAACTGTTTTTT. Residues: CASSLGRGLEEKLFF.

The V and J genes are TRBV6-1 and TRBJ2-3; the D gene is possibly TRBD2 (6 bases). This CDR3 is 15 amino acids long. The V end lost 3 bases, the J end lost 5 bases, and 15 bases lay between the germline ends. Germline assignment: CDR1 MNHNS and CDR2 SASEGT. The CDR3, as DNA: TGTGCCAGCAGTGAGTCCGGGACTGAAGTAGATACGCAGTATTTT. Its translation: CASSESGTEVDTQYF.

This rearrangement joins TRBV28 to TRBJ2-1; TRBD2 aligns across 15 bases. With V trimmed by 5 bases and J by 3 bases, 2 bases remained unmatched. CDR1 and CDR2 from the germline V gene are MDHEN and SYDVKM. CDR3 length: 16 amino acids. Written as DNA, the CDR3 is TGTGCCAGCAGTGGGACTAGCGGGGGGATCTACAATGAGCAGTTCTTC. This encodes CASSGTSGGIYNEQFF.

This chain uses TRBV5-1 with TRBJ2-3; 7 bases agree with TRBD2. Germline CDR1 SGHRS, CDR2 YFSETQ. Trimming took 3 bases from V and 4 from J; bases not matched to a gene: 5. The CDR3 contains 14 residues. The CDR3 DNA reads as TGCGCCAGCAGCTCAAGCCTAGCGGCAGATACGCAGTATTTT. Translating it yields CASSSSLAADTQYF. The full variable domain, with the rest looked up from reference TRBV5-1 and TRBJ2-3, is KAGVTQTPRYLIKTRGQQVTLSCSPISGHRSVSWYQQTPGQGLQFLFEYFSETQRNKGNFPGRFSGRQFSNSRSEMNVSTLELGDSALYLCASSSSLAADTQYFGPGTRLTVL.

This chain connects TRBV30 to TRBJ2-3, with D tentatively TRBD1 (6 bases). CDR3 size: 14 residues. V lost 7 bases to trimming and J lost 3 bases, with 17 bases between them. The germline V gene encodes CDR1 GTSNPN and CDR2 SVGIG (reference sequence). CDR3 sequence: CASSGVRGTDTQYF. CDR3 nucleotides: TGTGCCTCTTCAGGGGTCCGAGGAACAGATACGCAGTATTTT.

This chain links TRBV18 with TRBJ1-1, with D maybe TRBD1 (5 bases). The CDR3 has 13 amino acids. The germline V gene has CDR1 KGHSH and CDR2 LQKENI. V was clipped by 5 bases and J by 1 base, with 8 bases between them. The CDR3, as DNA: TGTGCCAGCTCATTGACAGCGAACACTGAAGCTTTCTTT. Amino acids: CASSLTANTEAFF.

The CDR3 reads CASSRGYRGQNGYTF. Written as DNA, the CDR3 is TGTGCCAGCAGCCGAGGCTACAGGGGGCAGAATGGCTACACCTTC. The chain links TRBV4-2 to TRBJ1-2, with TRBD1 identical over 9 bases. This CDR3 is 15 amino acids long. Germline lookup yields CDR1 LGHNA and CDR2 YNFKEQ. V gave up 4 bases and J gave up 6 bases; unmatched junction bases: 9.

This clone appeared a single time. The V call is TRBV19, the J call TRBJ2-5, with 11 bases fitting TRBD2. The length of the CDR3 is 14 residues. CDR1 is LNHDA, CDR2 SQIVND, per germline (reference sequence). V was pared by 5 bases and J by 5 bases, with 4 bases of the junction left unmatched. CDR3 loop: CASSLAGGRETQYF. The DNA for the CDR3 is TGTGCCAGTAGTTTAGCGGGGGGGCGGGAGACCCAGTACTTC.

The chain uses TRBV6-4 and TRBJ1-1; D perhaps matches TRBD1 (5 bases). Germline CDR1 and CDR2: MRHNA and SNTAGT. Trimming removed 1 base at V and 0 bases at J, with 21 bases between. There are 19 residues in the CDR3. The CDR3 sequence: CASSDCGAATYLMNTEAFF. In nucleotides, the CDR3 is TGTGCCAGCAGTGACTGTGGGGCAGCGACCTACCTCATGAACACTGAAGCTTTCTTT.

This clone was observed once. The CDR3 coding sequence is TGTGCCAGCAGCCCCCTGGGGGCCCGGAGATATGGCTACACCTTC. Its protein product is CASSPLGARRYGYTF. V and J are TRBV7-7 and TRBJ1-2; D possibly corresponds to TRBD1 (6 bases). This CDR3 spans 15 amino acids. Per the germline V gene, CDR1 is SSHAT and CDR2 is FNYEAQ (reference sequence). Trimming took off 5 bases at V and 5 bases at J, with 18 bases between the two ends.

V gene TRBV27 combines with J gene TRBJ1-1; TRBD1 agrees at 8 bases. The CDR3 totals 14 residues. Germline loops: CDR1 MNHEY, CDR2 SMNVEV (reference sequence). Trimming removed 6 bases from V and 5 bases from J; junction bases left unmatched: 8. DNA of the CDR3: TGTGCCAGCAGCATAGACAGGGGTTGGACTGAAGCTTTCTTT. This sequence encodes CASSIDRGWTEAFF.

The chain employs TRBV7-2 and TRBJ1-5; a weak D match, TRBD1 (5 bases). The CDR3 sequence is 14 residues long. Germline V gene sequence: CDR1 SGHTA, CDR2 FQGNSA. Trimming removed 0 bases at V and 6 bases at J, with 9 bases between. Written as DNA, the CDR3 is TGTGCCAGCAGCTTAGCGGGGCCTGGTCAGCCCCAGCATTTT. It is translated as CASSLAGPGQPQHF.

This chain's CDR3 is CASSHGTGLVAFF. In DNA form, the CDR3 reads TGTGCCAGCAGTCACGGGACAGGGTTGGTAGCTTTCTTT. The V gene is TRBV27, the J gene TRBJ1-1; TRBD1 aligns across 9 bases. Germline V gene data show CDR1 as MNHEY and CDR2 as SMNVEV (reference sequence). The J segment lost 10 bases and the V segment lost 5 bases, leaving 8 bases of the junction unmatched. The CDR3 contains 13 residues.

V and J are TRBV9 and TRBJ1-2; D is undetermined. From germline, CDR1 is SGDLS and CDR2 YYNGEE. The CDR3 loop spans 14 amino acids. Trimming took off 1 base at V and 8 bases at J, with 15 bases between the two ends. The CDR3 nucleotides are TGTGCCAGCAGCGTACAGGACGGCGGGAGAGGCTACACCTTC. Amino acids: CASSVQDGGRGYTF.

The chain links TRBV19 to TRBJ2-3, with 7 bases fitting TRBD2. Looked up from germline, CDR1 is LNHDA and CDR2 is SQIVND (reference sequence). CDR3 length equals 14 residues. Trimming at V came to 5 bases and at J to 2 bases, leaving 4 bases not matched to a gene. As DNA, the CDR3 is TGTGCCAGTAGTGCTAGCGGAGACACAGATACGCAGTATTTT. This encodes CASSASGDTDTQYF.

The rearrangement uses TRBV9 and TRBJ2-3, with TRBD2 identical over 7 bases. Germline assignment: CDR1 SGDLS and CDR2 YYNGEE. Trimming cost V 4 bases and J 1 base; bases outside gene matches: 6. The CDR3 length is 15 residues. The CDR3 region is CASSPTGGGTDTQYF. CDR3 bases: TGTGCCAGCAGCCCCACGGGGGGAGGCACAGATACGCAGTATTTT.

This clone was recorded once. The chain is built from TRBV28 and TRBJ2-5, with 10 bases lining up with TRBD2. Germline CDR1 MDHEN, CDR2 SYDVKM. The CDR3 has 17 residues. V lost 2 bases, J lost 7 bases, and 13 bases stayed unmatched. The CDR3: CASSLGRRTSGIATQYF. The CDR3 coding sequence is TGTGCCAGCAGTTTAGGAAGGAGGACTAGCGGTATTGCGACCCAGTACTTC.

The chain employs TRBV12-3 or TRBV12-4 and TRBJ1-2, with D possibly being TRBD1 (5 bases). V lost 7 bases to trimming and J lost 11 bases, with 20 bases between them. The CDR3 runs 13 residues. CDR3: CASTERPPQGYTF. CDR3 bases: TGTGCCAGCACCGAACGGCCACCTCAGGGATACACCTTC.

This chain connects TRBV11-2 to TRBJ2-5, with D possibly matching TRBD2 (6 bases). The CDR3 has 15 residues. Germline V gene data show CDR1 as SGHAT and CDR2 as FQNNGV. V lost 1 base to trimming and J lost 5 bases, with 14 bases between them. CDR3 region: CASSLVGLPGETQYF. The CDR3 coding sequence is TGTGCCAGCAGCTTAGTGGGACTCCCAGGGGAGACCCAGTACTTC.

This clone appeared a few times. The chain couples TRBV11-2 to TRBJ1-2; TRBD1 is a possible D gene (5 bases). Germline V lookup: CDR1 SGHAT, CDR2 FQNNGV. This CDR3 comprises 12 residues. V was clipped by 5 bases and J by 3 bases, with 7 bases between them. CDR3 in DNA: TGTGCCAGCAGCCAGACAGACTATGGCTACACCTTC. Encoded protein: CASSQTDYGYTF.

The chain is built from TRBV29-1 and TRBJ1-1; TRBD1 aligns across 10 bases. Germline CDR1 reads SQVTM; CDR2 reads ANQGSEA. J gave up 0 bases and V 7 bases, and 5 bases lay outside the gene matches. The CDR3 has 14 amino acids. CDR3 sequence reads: CSARTGGLNTEAFF. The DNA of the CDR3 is TGCAGCGCCAGGACAGGGGGTCTGAACACTGAAGCTTTCTTT.

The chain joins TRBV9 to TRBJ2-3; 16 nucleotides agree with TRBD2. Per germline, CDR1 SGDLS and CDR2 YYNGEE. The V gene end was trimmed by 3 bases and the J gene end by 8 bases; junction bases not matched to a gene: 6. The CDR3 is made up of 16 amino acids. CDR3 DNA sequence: TGTGCCAGCAGCGGAGGGACTAGCGGGGGGGCGGGTACGCAGTATTTT. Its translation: CASSGGTSGGAGTQYF.

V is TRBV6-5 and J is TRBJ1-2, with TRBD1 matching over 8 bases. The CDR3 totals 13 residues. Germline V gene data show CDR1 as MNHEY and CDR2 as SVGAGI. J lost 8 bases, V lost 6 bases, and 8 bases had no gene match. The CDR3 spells CASRPDRAGGYTF. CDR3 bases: TGTGCCAGCAGACCGGACAGGGCCGGCGGCTACACCTTC.

CDR3 sequence: CASSQDRGPGEQYF. Written as DNA, the CDR3 is TGTGCCAGCAGCCAAGACAGGGGGCCGGGCGAGCAGTACTTC. The rearrangement links TRBV6-5 to TRBJ2-7; 10 bases are a match to TRBD1. The CDR3 consists of 14 residues. Trimming took 6 bases from V and 6 from J; bases not matched to a gene: 8. The germline gives CDR1 MNHEY, CDR2 SVGAGI.